A selection of T cell receptor beta chains follows, all from one sample in a study of long-term antiretroviral therapy in people with HIV. The table came from immunoSEQ multiplex PCR; TCRdb's copy has only in-frame clones and leaves some out. The data hold roughly 20,000 clones, with around 86% observed a single time. Sequencing was performed on unsorted PBMCs, taken 0.5 years after starting antiretroviral therapy. The source of these receptors is a man aged 35 to 55 with HIV. Each CDR3 is given with its conserved first and last residue. The D gene is left open where the match is weak. Expanded clones are given a class, and other clones once, few, many or no size at all.

TRBJ1-1 TRBV29-1 TRBD1 NA TGCAGCGTTGTCGGCCAGGGACAGGGGGGAGCTTTCTTT CSVVGQGQGGAFF
TRBJ2-2 TRBV5-5 NA NA TGTGCCAGCAGCTTGGTGCAGTCCACCGGGGAGCTGTTTTTT CASSLVQSTGELFF
TRBJ1-3 TRBV6-1 NA once TGTGCCAGCAGTGCACAGGTTACTGGAAACACCATATATTTT CASSAQVTGNTIYF
TRBJ2-7 TRBV21-1 NA medium-sized TGTGCCAGCAGCAGGGACAAGACCTACGAGCAGTACTTC CASSRDKTYEQYF
TRBJ2-3 TRBV4-1 NA NA TGCGCCAGCAGAGGGACACGCACAGATACGCAGTATTTT CASRGTRTDTQYF
TRBJ2-1 TRBV10-1 NA NA TGCGCCAGCAGTGCGTCCCCCACGAGGATAAGCTCCTACAATGAGCAGTTCTTC CASSASPTRISSYNEQFF
TRBJ2-5 TRBV5-6 NA NA TGTGCCAGCAGCTTGGCCTCAGGGACGTTACAAGAGACCCAGTACTTC CASSLASGTLQETQYF
TRBJ2-1 TRBV7-2 NA NA TGTGCCAGCAGCTTAAATCGTTACAATGAGCAGTTCTTC CASSLNRYNEQFF
TRBJ2-7 TRBV7-2 NA NA TGTGCCAGCAGCTTACAGGCTTACGCAGCCGCGGAGTACTTC CASSLQAYAAAEYF
TRBJ2-5 TRBV11-2 NA NA TGTGCCAGCCTCGGGGGAAACCCCCAAGAGACCCAGTACTTC CASLGGNPQETQYF
TRBJ1-2 TRBV25-1 NA NA TGTGCCAGCAGTGAAAGAGGGCCTAACTATGGCTACACCTTC CASSERGPNYGYTF
TRBJ2-7 TRBV5-5 TRBD2 NA TGTGCCAGCAGCTTGGTAGCGGGGGGCGCCTACGAGCAGTACTTC CASSLVAGGAYEQYF
TRBJ1-3 TRBV28 NA NA TGTGCCAGCAGTTTATTACCAGGAAACACCATATATTTT CASSLLPGNTIYF
TRBJ1-6 TRBV25-1 NA NA TGTGCCAGCAGTGAAGTGGGGGATCATTCACCCCTCCACTTT CASSEVGDHSPLHF
TRBJ2-2 TRBV6-1 NA few TGTGCCTCCAATGTCGGGTCGGGCACCGGGGAGCTGTTTTTT CASNVGSGTGELFF
TRBJ2-7 TRBV13 TRBD1 NA TGTGCCAGCAGCTTAGCCGGGACAGGGTTCTACGAGCAGTACTTC CASSLAGTGFYEQYF
TRBJ2-7 TRBV9 TRBD1 NA TGTGCCAGCAGCGTTGGGACAGGGAATGACGAGCAGTACTTC CASSVGTGNDEQYF
TRBJ1-2 TRBV2 TRBD1 once TGTGCCAGCAACCTGAGGACAGGGGTTGTGGACTATGGCTACACCTTC CASNLRTGVVDYGYTF
TRBJ2-1 TRBV29-1 NA once TGCAGCGTTGATGGGCCCAACAAGAACAATGAGCAGTTCTTC CSVDGPNKNNEQFF
TRBJ1-3 TRBV9 NA once TGTGCCAGCAGCAAAGGGAGCTCTGGAAACACCATATATTTT CASSKGSSGNTIYF
TRBJ2-3 TRBV7-8 NA NA TGTGCCAGCAGCTTAGTTAGAGAACTTACGCAGTATTTT CASSLVRELTQYF
TRBJ1-5 TRBV19 NA NA TGTGCCAGTAGTATCCCAGGGAGGGGATTGAGCAATCAGCCCCAGCATTTT CASSIPGRGLSNQPQHF
TRBJ1-1 TRBV4-3 NA NA TGCGCCAGCAGCCAAGACGACGGCACTGAAGCTTTCTTT CASSQDDGTEAFF
TRBJ1-6 TRBV7-9 TRBD1 NA TGTGCCAGCAGCTTTACGTCCGGGACAGGGACTTCACCCCTCCACTTT CASSFTSGTGTSPLHF
TRBJ2-5 TRBV16 NA few TGTGCCAGCCGGATGGGATCAGTCCAAGAGACCCAGTACTTC CASRMGSVQETQYF
TRBJ2-1 TRBV27 NA NA TGTGCCAGCAGTAAAGGAACTACGGACAATGAGCAGTTCTTC CASSKGTTDNEQFF
TRBJ2-1 TRBV7-3 NA NA TGTGCCAGCAGCTTAACGCCAGCAGGGGGAGGGTCCTACAATGAGCAGTTCTTC CASSLTPAGGGSYNEQFF
TRBJ2-5 TRBV19 TRBD2 NA TGTGCCACCTCCCGTGGGACTAGCGGGAGAAGCGAGACCCAGTACTTC CATSRGTSGRSETQYF
TRBJ2-6 TRBV29-1 NA NA TGCAGCGCCTCCCAGGATTTCAACTCTGGGGCCAACGTCCTGACTTTC CSASQDFNSGANVLTF
TRBJ2-5 TRBV5-6 NA NA TGTGCCAGCAGCTTGGACCTGGGCCAAGAGACCCAGTACTTC CASSLDLGQETQYF
TRBJ2-7 TRBV2 TRBD2 NA TGTGCCAGCAGTGAACGACTAGCGGGTTTCGACGAGCAGTACTTC CASSERLAGFDEQYF